The 28 T cell receptor beta chains below come from one sample, sequenced in a study of cytomegalovirus exposure and HLA in healthy donors. The PCR employed 60 Vbeta primers together with 13 Jbeta primers. Measured with immunoSEQ multiplex PCR; TCRdb has only the in-frame clones, and not every one. The sample holds under 90,000 clones, around 80% seen once. Sequencing was performed on PBMCs. These receptors all come from a man aged 35-49 years in good health and CMV-seronegative.

This clone was observed a few times. V usage is TRBV19 and J usage is TRBJ1-1; D is uncertain. Trimming pared 10 bases from V and 4 bases from J, leaving 16 bases between. The germline CDR1 and CDR2 sequences are LNHDA and SQIVND (reference sequence). The CDR3 sequence is 13 residues long. In DNA form, the CDR3 reads TGTGCCACCTCCATTGCACGGGGCACTGAAGCTTTCTTT. Translating it yields CATSIARGTEAFF.

The V and J genes are TRBV27 and TRBJ2-7; 9 bases fit TRBD1. The CDR3 consists of 14 residues. J gave up 5 bases and V 6 bases, and 8 bases lay outside the gene matches. Germline V gives CDR1 MNHEY, CDR2 SMNVEV (reference sequence). CDR3 loop: CASRSGTGRHEQYF. Here the CDR3 DNA reads TGTGCCAGCAGATCCGGGACAGGGAGGCACGAGCAGTACTTC.

This clone was recorded a few times. The rearrangement joins TRBV5-4 to TRBJ2-2; no clear D gene. V lost 0 bases and J lost 7, with 7 bases in between. This CDR3 has 13 residues. CDR1 and CDR2 (germline): SGHNT, YYREEE (reference sequence). The CDR3 DNA is TGTGCCAGCAGCTTGGCTTTGCGCGGGGAGCTGTTTTTT. This encodes CASSLALRGELFF.

The CDR3 DNA follows: TGTGCCAGCAGGGGACAGGGGTCATGGGAGACCCAGTACTTC. As protein: CASRGQGSWETQYF. The rearrangement joins TRBV11-3 to TRBJ2-5, with TRBD1 matching over 10 bases. Germline CDR1 and CDR2: SGHNT and YENEEA. The CDR3 is 14 amino acids. V dropped 6 bases and J dropped 5; count of bases not matched to a gene: 6.

This clone was observed a few times. This CDR3 is CASSLSSSREQYF. The CDR3 bases are TGTGCCAGCAGTTTGAGTAGCAGCCGGGAGCAGTACTTC. The V call is TRBV27, the J call TRBJ2-7; D gene uncertain. The CDR3 has 13 residues. Trimming removed 3 bases from V and 7 bases from J, with 13 bases in between. Germline V lookup: CDR1 MNHEY, CDR2 SMNVEV (reference sequence).

The chain uses TRBV9 and TRBJ2-1, with D maybe TRBD2 (7 bases). Germline loops: CDR1 SGDLS, CDR2 YYNGEE. The CDR3 is 14 amino acids. V was shortened by 2 bases and J by 5 bases, with 11 bases between the two germline ends. The CDR3 region is CASSVSGGHNEQFF. CDR3 bases: TGTGCCAGCAGCGTTTCGGGGGGCCACAATGAGCAGTTCTTC.

The chain uses TRBV11-2 and TRBJ1-2; D not certain. Trimming removed 0 bases at V and 4 bases at J, with 9 bases between. The germline CDR1 and CDR2 sequences are SGHAT and FQNNGV. This CDR3 is built from 14 residues. CDR3 nucleotide sequence: TGTGCCAGCAGCTTAGAGACGCGGATCTATGGCTACACCTTC. It specifies CASSLETRIYGYTF.

The genes are TRBV7-9 and TRBJ2-3, with 13 bases aligning to TRBD2. Germline loops: CDR1 SEHNR, CDR2 FQNEAQ (reference sequence). Losses at the gene ends were 6 bases for V and 3 bases for J; bases not matched to a gene: 6. The CDR3 length is 16 residues. In DNA form, the CDR3 reads TGTGCCAGCAGACTCGGACTAGCGGGAGAGACAGATACGCAGTATTTT. Translating gives CASRLGLAGETDTQYF.

A remark on this clone: Within the sample, other DNA sequences also encode this same CDR3. V is TRBV5-1 and J is TRBJ1-1; D uncertain. Per the germline V gene, CDR1 is SGHRS and CDR2 is YFSETQ. This CDR3 region has 12 residues. With 5 bases removed from V and 1 base from J, the gap between germline ends came to 6 bases. The DNA for the CDR3 is TGCGCCAGCAGTCTTCCGAACACTGAAGCTTTCTTT. This encodes CASSLPNTEAFF.

This sequence joins TRBV28 and TRBJ1-2; 9 bases match TRBD1. CDR3 size: 15 residues. Germline CDR1 MDHEN, CDR2 SYDVKM. V lost 7 bases and J lost 7; bases outside the gene matches: 13. This CDR3 is CASTLWDREFRGYTF. In DNA, the CDR3 is TGTGCCAGCACCCTCTGGGACAGGGAGTTTCGTGGCTACACCTTC.

V gene TRBV12-5 combines with J gene TRBJ1-1, with D unclear. The CDR3 is 15 amino acids. The germline V gene has CDR1 LGHNT and CDR2 FRNRAP. V was cut by 1 base and J by 1 base, with 10 bases left in between. This chain's CDR3 is CASGLAGNENTEAFF. Here the CDR3 DNA reads TGTGCTAGTGGTTTGGCAGGCAACGAGAACACTGAAGCTTTCTTT. The whole variable domain, remainder taken from reference TRBV12-5 and TRBJ1-1, is DARVTQTPRHKVTEMGQEVTMRCQPILGHNTVFWYRQTMMQGLELLAYFRNRAPLDDSGMPKDRFSAEMPDATLATLKIQPSEPRDSAVYFCASGLAGNENTEAFFGQGTRLTVV.

The chain has TRBV15 and TRBJ2-1, with 7 positions matching TRBD1. Germline CDR1 reads LNHNV; CDR2 reads YYDKDF (reference sequence). This CDR3 region has 15 residues. With 6 bases clipped from V and 4 bases from J, the junction kept 9 bases outside the gene matches. The CDR3, as DNA: TGTGCCACCAGGAAACGGGACAGCCCGTACAATGAGCAGTTCTTC. It encodes CATRKRDSPYNEQFF.

The rearrangement links TRBV2 to TRBJ2-1; D remains ambiguous. Germline lookup yields CDR1 SNHLY and CDR2 FYNNEI. The CDR3 extends over 10 amino acids. V shed 6 bases and J shed 5 bases, with 2 bases lying between them. CDR3 nucleotides: TGTGCCAGCAGCAACAATGAGCAGTTCTTC. Translated, it gives CASSNNEQFF.

As regards this clone: A much larger clonotype is one base distant, so this may be a read error. The sample carries other DNA sequences with the same CDR3. This sequence joins TRBV7-3 and TRBJ2-2, with D unclear. Trimming cost V 1 base and J 7 bases, with 4 bases left between them. Per the germline V gene, CDR1 is SGHTA and CDR2 is FQGTGA. The CDR3 covers 12 residues. The chain's CDR3 is CASSLKLGELFF. CDR3 in DNA: TGTGCCAGCAGCTTAAAGCTCGGGGAGCTGTTTTTT.

The gene calls are TRBV6-1 and TRBJ1-5, with D possibly matching TRBD1 (6 bases). The V and J ends lost 6 bases and 2 bases respectively, with 14 bases between them. CDR1 MNHNS and CDR2 SASEGT come from the germline V gene. The CDR3 consists of 15 residues. The CDR3 sequence is CASRHREIGNQPQHF. The DNA for the CDR3 is TGTGCCAGCAGACACAGGGAGATTGGCAATCAGCCCCAGCATTTT.

This clone was found a few times. The chain couples TRBV7-9 to TRBJ1-1; D gene uncertain. Trimming left V 1 base short and J 1 base short, with 4 bases between. The CDR3 is 13 residues long. Germline values: CDR1 SEHNR, CDR2 FQNEAQ (reference sequence). The CDR3 protein is CASSLGENTEAFF. The DNA of the CDR3 is TGTGCCAGCAGCTTAGGCGAGAACACTGAAGCTTTCTTT. Using reference TRBV7-9 and TRBJ1-1 for the parts outside the CDR3, the full variable domain is DTGVSQNPRHKITKRGQNVTFRCDPISEHNRLYWYRQTLGQGPEFLTYFQNEAQLEKSRLLSDRFSAERPKGSFSTLEIQRTEQGDSAMYLCASSLGENTEAFFGQGTRLTVV.

The chain carries TRBV18 and TRBJ2-7; 8 bases map to TRBD1. This CDR3 spans 16 amino acids. With V trimmed by 3 bases and J by 1 base, 8 bases remained unmatched. The germline gives CDR1 KGHSH, CDR2 LQKENI. CDR3 DNA sequence: TGTGCCAGCTCACCTAGACCGGGACAGGCATCCTACGAGCAGTACTTC. This gives the protein CASSPRPGQASYEQYF.

V usage is TRBV7-9 and J usage is TRBJ2-7, with D possibly being TRBD2 (6 bases). This CDR3 contains 14 residues. CDR1 and CDR2 from the germline V gene are SEHNR and FQNEAQ (reference sequence). V gave up 1 base and J gave up 3 bases, with 10 bases separating them. CDR3 amino acids: CASSLVGGIYEQYF. The CDR3 region has the DNA TGTGCCAGCAGCTTAGTTGGGGGGATCTACGAGCAGTACTTC.

Here the CDR3 DNA reads TGTGCCATCAGTGAGCCAACAAACCGCCGAGGGAACCTATACAATGAGCAGTTCTTC. As protein: CAISEPTNRRGNLYNEQFF. The V and J genes are TRBV10-3 and TRBJ2-1; D may be TRBD2 (5 bases). Germline-derived CDR1 and CDR2 are ENHRY and SYGVKD. Trimming cost V 2 bases and J 4 bases, with 24 bases left between them. The length of the CDR3 is 19 residues.

The CDR3 region is CASSRDRGRDEQYF. The CDR3 DNA reads TGTGCCAGCAGTAGAGACAGGGGAAGGGACGAGCAGTACTTC. The chain couples TRBV6-1 to TRBJ2-7, with 8 bases lining up with TRBD1. With 5 bases clipped from V and 5 bases from J, the junction kept 8 bases outside the gene matches. Germline lookup yields CDR1 MNHNS and CDR2 SASEGT. The length of the CDR3 is 14 residues.

This chain uses TRBV2 with TRBJ1-2, with 7 nucleotides matching TRBD1. The trim removed 5 bases at V and 7 bases at J, leaving 1 base unmatched. The length of the CDR3 is 11 residues. From germline, CDR1 is SNHLY and CDR2 FYNNEI. CDR3 in amino acids: CASSWTGGYTF. The CDR3 DNA reads as TGTGCCAGCAGTTGGACAGGTGGCTACACCTTC.

This clone was picked up a small number of times. V is TRBV18 and J is TRBJ2-1; weak D call: TRBD2 (5 bases). CDR1 and CDR2 from the germline V gene are KGHSH and LQKENI. Trimming removed 3 bases from V and 6 bases from J, with 9 bases in between. This CDR3 contains 13 residues. For the CDR3, the DNA is TGTGCCAGCTCACCCCTCGAGGGCAATGAGCAGTTCTTC. Protein sequence: CASSPLEGNEQFF.

The rearrangement uses TRBV27 and TRBJ2-7; D may be TRBD2 (6 bases). Trimming shortened V by 7 bases and J by 6 bases, and 25 bases separated the two germline ends. The germline gives CDR1 MNHEY, CDR2 SMNVEV (reference sequence). The CDR3 totals 16 residues. CDR3 residues: CASIPGTPTMGLEQYF. The CDR3 bases are TGTGCCAGCATTCCTGGGACTCCAACGATGGGTCTCGAGCAGTACTTC.

The chain recombines TRBV27 with TRBJ2-7; D is perhaps TRBD1 (7 bases). V was cut by 0 bases and J by 4 bases, with 13 bases left in between. In germline, CDR1 is MNHEY, CDR2 SMNVEV (reference sequence). The CDR3 sequence is 15 residues long. The CDR3 DNA reads as TGTGCCAGCAGTTTATCGGCCAGGGGGAGGTACGAGCAGTACTTC. It yields the protein CASSLSARGRYEQYF.

The chain has TRBV2 and TRBJ2-1, with D possibly matching TRBD1 (5 bases). V was cut by 7 bases and J by 10 bases, with 23 bases left in between. This CDR3 has 15 residues. The germline V gene encodes CDR1 SNHLY and CDR2 FYNNEI. CDR3 amino acids: CASNRAGSLGGEQFF. The CDR3, as DNA: TGTGCCAGCAATCGCGCAGGGTCCCTAGGTGGGGAGCAGTTCTTC.

The table lists this clone with a count of one. The chain has TRBV30 and TRBJ2-5; 8 nucleotides agree with TRBD2. Germline V gene lookup returns CDR1 GTSNPN and CDR2 SVGIG (reference sequence). The CDR3 is 13 amino acids. The junction had 4 bases not matched to a gene; V was cut back by 7 bases and J by 0 bases. CDR3 nucleotide sequence: TGTGCCTTTACGGGGGGGGACCAAGAGACCCAGTACTTC. Translation: CAFTGGDQETQYF.

The rearrangement joins TRBV5-6 to TRBJ2-4; tentatively, D is TRBD2 (6 bases). The CDR3 extends over 15 amino acids. The V and J ends lost 0 bases and 6 bases respectively, with 13 bases between them. CDR1 is SGHDT and CDR2 is YYEEEE in the germline V gene. CDR3 sequence reads: CASSLERTGGNIQYF. The CDR3 coding sequence is TGTGCCAGCAGCTTGGAACGGACCGGGGGAAACATTCAGTACTTC.

The CDR3 loop is CASSFSPDRDTEAFF. In nucleotides, the CDR3 is TGTGCCAGCAGCTTCTCACCGGACAGGGACACTGAAGCTTTCTTT. V gene TRBV7-8 combines with J gene TRBJ1-1; 8 bases fit TRBD1. Looked up from germline, CDR1 is SGHVS and CDR2 is FQNEAQ. Trimming at V came to 3 bases and at J to 3 bases, leaving 6 bases not matched to a gene. There are 15 residues in the CDR3.